This TCR beta chain was obtained from a study of CD8 T cells in Susac syndrome. Germline V gene sequence: CDR1 DFQATT, CDR2 SNEGSKA (reference sequence). This CDR3 contains 15 residues. Trimming took off 0 bases at V and 4 bases at J, with 13 bases between the two ends. Reverse transcription of roughly 0.5 to 1 ug RNA used random hexamers. Each CDR3 protein is one row after TCRdb ran MiXCR on the immunoSEQ multiplex PCR reads. The sample includes tens of thousands of distinct CDR3 sequences, just under 95% of them seen just once. TCR beta from blood CD8+ and CD4+ T cells was sequenced. The receptor comes from a human donor with Susac syndrome. The chain is built from TRBV20-1 and TRBJ2-4; D call uncertain. Sample: CD8+ T cells from PBMCs. CDR3 nucleotides: TGCAGTGCTAGAGATCGCCAGGTGGGGAAAAACATTCAGTACTTC. Its translation is CSARDRQVGKNIQYF.